These 4 T cell receptor beta chains were all obtained from the same sample, sequenced in a study of T cells in Graves' hyperthyroidism and ophthalmopathy. The CDR3 regions of TCR beta were amplified from RNA transcripts. First-round RT-PCR targeting the TCR CDR3 was performed with the HTBI primer set. TCRdb re-called the multiplex PCR reads with MiXCR, one entry per CDR3 protein. The sample comprises 300,000 to 350,000 distinct CDR3 sequences, roughly a fifth of which are singletons, and less than 65% rests with the top ten. Sample: blood. These TCRs come from a woman between 50 and 59 years old with Graves' hyperthyroidism.

This clonotype was picked up many times. The chain has TRBV12-3 or TRBV12-4 and TRBJ1-3; D call uncertain. With 6 bases removed from V and 14 bases from J, the gap between germline ends came to 14 bases. This CDR3 comprises 11 residues. CDR3: CASSSGSLVYF. The CDR3 nucleotides are TGTGCCAGCAGCTCGGGGTCTCTTGTATATTTT.

A word on this clonotype: A read error may be the cause here, since a much bigger clone is one base away. This rearrangement joins TRBV9 to TRBJ2-5, with D perhaps being TRBD1 or TRBD2 (5 bases each). The germline V gene has CDR1 SGDLS and CDR2 YYNGEE. Trimming pared 4 bases from V and 3 bases from J, leaving 16 bases between. The CDR3 length is 15 residues. CDR3 bases: TGTGCCAGCAGCTTACCCGGGACGGTTGAAGAGACCCAGTACTTC. Its translation is CASSLPGTVEETQYF.

The table lists this clonotype with a few counts. V usage is TRBV28 and J usage is TRBJ1-5; possible D gene TRBD1, 6 bases. Germline assignment: CDR1 MDHEN and CDR2 SYDVKM. V lost 6 bases, J lost 11 bases, and 14 bases lay in between. This CDR3 region has 12 residues. The CDR3, as DNA: TGTGCCAGCAGCCGCCCAGGGGACACCCAGCATTTT. Translation gives CASSRPGDTQHF.

This clonotype was picked up a small number of times. This rearrangement joins TRBV18 to TRBJ2-7, with TRBD1 matching over 11 bases. The CDR3 length is 14 residues. Germline CDR1 and CDR2: KGHSH and LQKENI. V trimming: 3 bases; J trimming: 7 bases; junction bases outside the gene matches: 5. The CDR3: CASSPGQGAQEQYF. The CDR3, as DNA: TGTGCCAGCTCACCTGGACAGGGGGCTCAAGAGCAGTACTTC. Full variable domain (outside the CDR3, taken from reference TRBV18 and TRBJ2-7): NAGVMQNPRHLVRRRGQEARLRCSPMKGHSHVYWYRQLPEEGLKFMVYLQKENIIDESGMPKERFSAEFPKEGPSILRIQQVVRGDSAAYFCASSPGQGAQEQYFGPGTRLTVT.